This T cell receptor (beta chain) was found in a study of PD-L1 blockade in urothelial cancer (dated by TCRdb to 2016 to 2017). A note on the overall study: Every patient began therapy in about 2014 and was given atezolizumab 1,200 mg intravenously every 3 weeks. Blood samples gave a median of around 140,000 T cells and some 83,000 unique TCRs, with a median clonality of 0.080. Twenty-nine patients had pretreatment blood TCR-seq, some 25 had at least one posttreatment blood collection, and some 25 had tumor TCR-seq. An ECOG performance status of 0 or 1 was recorded for the patients, and 0 to 3 prior chemotherapy regimens had been received by the patients. Durable clinical benefit was defined as a progression-free survival longer than 6 months, and TCR features were additionally tested against progression-free survival and overall survival. Somatic, immune and clinical correlates of response to PD-L1 blockade with atezolizumab in urothelial cancer were the focus of an exploratory multi-omic analysis. In the same patients, whole exome sequencing and RNA sequencing of pretreatment tumors were performed in addition to TCR sequencing. Pretreatment tumor samples, along with matched peripheral blood collected serially before and after atezolizumab treatment, underwent TCR sequencing. Roughly nine patients achieved durable clinical benefit and 20 did not. About 90% of the roughly 29 patients were males with bladder-origin urothelial cancer, and about 60% of the roughly 29 reported a prior smoking history. Blood samples were analyzed at two time points: 3 weeks after treatment start (second dose) and 6 weeks after treatment start.

Synthetic TCR analog templates were spiked into each PCR to estimate absolute template abundance from read counts. The immunoSEQ assay used bias-controlled V and J gene primers to amplify TCRbeta CDR3 regions from genomic DNA. Sequencing of rearranged TCRbeta segments was done at approximately 20X coverage. The source study handled its data this way. Sequencing errors were corrected by clustering and CDR3s were annotated against IMGT to assign V, D and J genes. Downstream analyses used only productive TCRbeta rearrangements, leaving out any out-of-frame or stop-codon sequences. To compute clonality, Shannon entropy was normalized by the log of the number of unique productive sequences and then subtracted from one. Clones differing between time points or between blood and tumor were identified by Fisher's exact test with Benjamini-Hochberg correction at adjusted p below 0.01. TCRdb retrieved this table from immuneACCESS and kept in-frame rearrangements only. Not all clones are present; in checked studies, unresolved V genes account for under half, and no reason is known for the remainder. That table is the source of V, J and clone size, and D and trimming were worked out from the DNA. The sample table records 35,000 to 40,000 clones; over 70% of these occur just once. The ten largest make up around 3.7% of the sample.

The paper as a whole reports these results and caveats: Patients with durable benefit showed greater expansion of tumor-associated TCR clones in peripheral blood 3 weeks after starting treatment (n of about 22, p = 0.022). Improved progression-free and overall survival was associated with having pretreatment peripheral blood TCR clonality below the median. Because the sample size was small (n of about 30) and many exploratory analyses were performed, the results are intended to be hypothesis-generating.

The cohort included 29 patients with locally advanced or metastatic urothelial carcinoma who were treated at Memorial Sloan Kettering on a trial protocol. Peripheral blood mononuclear cells were collected pretreatment and during treatment, with between 1 and 8 total time points per patient. The Qiagen DNeasy Blood extraction kit was used to purify genomic DNA from total PBMCs and tumor samples. Collected pretreatment and during treatment, PBMCs were isolated and stored as previously described. Turning to this clone: Its antigen specificity is not known. Base qualities are missing; no much larger clone stands one base away.

The CDR3 has 13 amino acids, counting the end cysteine and phenylalanine. Only the CDR3 DNA is retained, 39 bases long and in frame from the first base. V loses 2 bases of germline sequence and J loses 2 bases, and the interval between the two ends is 7 bases. CDR1 and CDR2 are read off the germline V gene as SGHRS and YFSETQ. This receptor was identified in an older man with urothelial cancer. The material was PBMCs, obtained around atezolizumab (anti-PD-L1) treatment. The V and J segments used are TRBV5-1 and TRBJ1-1; TRBD1 might be the D gene, on 5 matching bases. The DNA sequence is given as TGCGCCAGCAGCTTCAGGGAAAACACTGAAGCTTTCTTT. Its coded protein is CASSFRENTEAFF.